A single sample gave rise to the 20 T cell receptor beta chains below, sequenced in a study of blood T cell repertoires in COVID-19. Clones were read by immunoSEQ multiplex PCR, and TCRdb kept only the in-frame ones, dropping some. Of 150,000 to 200,000 clones listed, roughly 81% are singletons. The sequenced material came from peripheral blood. The receptors derive from a woman aged 80 or over with COVID-19, enrolled during active disease.

This clone was observed a single time. This rearrangement joins TRBV4-1 to TRBJ2-1; 10 positions match TRBD2. CDR3 length equals 14 residues. V was clipped by 4 bases and J by 3 bases; unmatched bases: 0. CDR1 is MGHRA and CDR2 is YSYEKL in the germline V gene. CDR3 nucleotide sequence: TGCGCCAGCAGCCGGACTAGCGGCTACAATGAGCAGTTCTTC. Protein sequence: CASSRTSGYNEQFF.

The chain uses TRBV5-1 and TRBJ1-3; possible D gene TRBD1, 5 bases. Germline V gene lookup returns CDR1 SGHRS and CDR2 YFSETQ. The V and J ends lost 3 bases and 2 bases respectively, with 15 bases between them. The CDR3 runs 16 residues. CDR3 amino acids: CASSSQEQAAGNTIYF. CDR3 DNA: TGCGCCAGCAGCTCCCAAGAACAGGCGGCTGGAAACACCATATATTTT.

V gene TRBV20-1 combines with J gene TRBJ1-4; D remains unclear. The germline V and J ends were trimmed by 7 bases and 5 bases, with 8 bases remaining between them. The germline V gene has CDR1 DFQATT and CDR2 SNEGSKA (reference sequence). This CDR3 comprises 11 residues. The CDR3 protein is CSVPGNEKLFF. The DNA for the CDR3 is TGCAGTGTTCCGGGGAATGAAAAACTGTTTTTT.

The chain links TRBV6-2 or TRBV6-3 to TRBJ1-1; no firm D call. CDR3 length equals 13 residues. Germline CDR1 is MNHEY and CDR2 is SVGEGT. The ends were cut back, 0 bases at V and 6 bases at J, with 8 bases in the middle. The CDR3 sequence is CASSYSAGAEAFF. CDR3 bases: TGTGCCAGCAGTTACTCAGCGGGCGCTGAAGCTTTCTTT.

This sequence joins TRBV2 and TRBJ1-6; no definite D call. Trimming stripped 5 bases from V and 9 bases from J, with 20 bases between. The germline gives CDR1 SNHLY, CDR2 FYNNEI. The CDR3 contains 16 residues. The CDR3 here is CASSLFSGQAGSPLHF. CDR3 nucleotides: TGTGCCAGCAGTCTTTTCAGCGGTCAGGCGGGTTCACCCCTCCACTTT.

The chain uses TRBV28 and TRBJ2-3, with 14 bases lining up with TRBD2. The CDR3 runs 17 residues. J gave up 1 base and V 6 bases, and 6 bases lay outside the gene matches. The germline gives CDR1 MDHEN, CDR2 SYDVKM. As DNA, the CDR3 is TGTGCCAGCAGGCCGGGACTAGCGGGAGAAGGCACAGATACGCAGTATTTT. This sequence encodes CASRPGLAGEGTDTQYF.

Concerning this clone: A much larger clonotype is one base distant, so this may be a read error. This chain connects TRBV25-1 to TRBJ1-1; D perhaps matches TRBD1 (5 bases). Germline CDR1 MGHDK, CDR2 SYGVNS. Trimming left V 1 base short and J 3 bases short, with 9 bases between. This CDR3 contains 14 residues. This chain's CDR3 is CASSEWGDDTEAFF. The CDR3 DNA follows: TGTGCCAGCAGTGAATGGGGGGATGACACTGAAGCTTTCTTT. The full variable domain, completed using reference TRBV25-1 and TRBJ1-1, is EADIYQTPRYLVIGTGKKITLECSQTMGHDKMYWYQQDPGMELHLIHYSYGVNSTEKGDLSSESTVSRIRTEHFPLTLESARPSHTSQYLCASSEWGDDTEAFFGQGTRLTVV.

V usage is TRBV19 and J usage is TRBJ2-5; 7 bases align to TRBD1. V lost 10 bases and J lost 5; bases outside the gene matches: 4. This CDR3 has 11 residues. The germline CDR1 and CDR2 sequences are LNHDA and SQIVND (reference sequence). CDR3 amino acids: CATKQGETQYF. The CDR3 DNA reads as TGTGCCACTAAACAGGGGGAGACCCAGTACTTC. Together with reference TRBV19 and TRBJ2-5, the CDR3 gives the full variable domain: DGGITQSPKYLFRKEGQNVTLSCEQNLNHDAMYWYRQDPGQGLRLIYYSQIVNDFQKGDIAEGYSVSREKKESFPLTVTSAQKNPTAFYLCATKQGETQYFGPGTRLLVL.

The J gene is TRBJ2-3, the V gene TRBV9, with TRBD1 identical over 7 bases. Germline CDR1 and CDR2: SGDLS and YYNGEE. This CDR3 comprises 16 residues. J gave up 6 bases and V 4 bases, and 14 bases lay outside the gene matches. DNA of the CDR3: TGTGCCAGCAGCCATTCCACAGGGGACCAACCTGATACGCAGTATTTT. It is translated as CASSHSTGDQPDTQYF.

The chain couples TRBV6-5 to TRBJ1-4; no definite D call. The V gene lost 2 bases and the J gene lost 5 bases, with 6 bases spanning the gap. This CDR3 comprises 13 residues. Germline CDR1 and CDR2: MNHEY and SVGAGI. CDR3 loop: CASSYIRNEKLFF. CDR3 bases: TGTGCCAGCAGTTACATCCGGAATGAAAAACTGTTTTTT.

The V gene is TRBV4-3, the J gene TRBJ2-1; TRBD2 might be the D (5 bases). The CDR3 runs to 15 residues. V was pared by 0 bases and J by 7 bases, with 13 bases between. Germline values: CDR1 LGHNA, CDR2 YSLEER. This CDR3 is CASSQDWTGMNEQFF. As DNA, the CDR3 is TGCGCCAGCAGCCAAGACTGGACGGGGATGAATGAGCAGTTCTTC.

The chain recombines TRBV29-1 with TRBJ1-1; 9 bases are a match to TRBD1. The CDR3 is made up of 13 amino acids. The germline CDR1 and CDR2 sequences are SQVTM and ANQGSEA. V lost 6 bases, J lost 1 base, and 3 bases stayed unmatched. CDR3 sequence reads: CSVRDRENTEAFF. The CDR3 nucleotides read TGCAGCGTCAGGGACAGGGAGAACACTGAAGCTTTCTTT.

This rearrangement joins TRBV19 to TRBJ2-7; TRBD2 matches at 7 bases. Germline CDR1 LNHDA, CDR2 SQIVND (reference sequence). With 4 bases clipped from V and 1 base from J, the junction kept 7 bases outside the gene matches. CDR3 length equals 15 residues. The CDR3 protein is CASSTSGARSYEQYF. CDR3 nucleotides: TGTGCCAGTAGTACCAGCGGGGCCAGGTCCTACGAGCAGTACTTC.

The CDR3 DNA follows: TGTGCCAGCAGTTTAGGAGGGTACGGCAATCAGCCCCAGCATTTT. It yields the protein CASSLGGYGNQPQHF. The rearrangement uses TRBV28 and TRBJ1-5; D is uncertain. Germline CDR1 and CDR2: MDHEN and SYDVKM. The CDR3 runs 15 residues. The V end lost 2 bases, the J end lost 2 bases, and 10 bases lay between the germline ends.

The rearrangement links TRBV5-6 to TRBJ1-5; maybe TRBD1 (5 bases). Germline loops: CDR1 SGHDT, CDR2 YYEEEE. The CDR3 runs 15 residues. Trimming left V 3 bases short and J 1 base short, with 11 bases between. The CDR3 DNA reads TGTGCCAGCAGCTCAGGGCTAAGGAGCAATCAGCCCCAGCATTTT. Its protein is CASSSGLRSNQPQHF.

The DNA for the CDR3 is TGTGCCAGCAGCCCCCAACTAAACACCGGGGAGCTGTTTTTT. Its translation is CASSPQLNTGELFF. The gene calls are TRBV7-2 and TRBJ2-2; D gene unclear. The CDR3 has 14 amino acids. Germline CDR1 is SGHTA and CDR2 is FQGNSA. Trimming took off 5 bases at V and 2 bases at J, with 9 bases between the two ends. The full variable domain, completed using reference TRBV7-2 and TRBJ2-2, is GAGVSQSPSNKVTEKGKDVELRCDPISGHTALYWYRQSLGQGLEFLIYFQGNSAPDKSGLPSDRFSAERTGGSVSTLTIQRTQQEDSAVYLCASSPQLNTGELFFGEGSRLTVL.

The genes are TRBV7-8 and TRBJ2-7; perhaps TRBD1 as D (5 bases). This CDR3 region has 14 residues. Germline loops: CDR1 SGHVS, CDR2 FQNEAQ. Deletions cut 5 bases from V and 2 bases from J, with 13 bases between. The CDR3 nucleotides are TGTGCCAGCAGCCCGAGGACATCCACCTACGAGCAGTACTTC. This codes for CASSPRTSTYEQYF.

The V and J genes are TRBV18 and TRBJ2-7, with TRBD1 matching 10 bases. J lost 6 bases, V lost 3 bases, and 5 bases had no gene match. The CDR3 contains 14 residues. Germline values: CDR1 KGHSH, CDR2 LQKENI. For the CDR3, the DNA is TGTGCCAGCTCACCCGGGACAGGGGTAGGCGAGCAGTACTTC. Its translation is CASSPGTGVGEQYF.

The J gene is TRBJ1-4, the V gene TRBV7-9; D gene uncertain. Germline CDR1 and CDR2: SEHNR and FQNEAQ (reference sequence). The CDR3 is 12 residues long. With 5 bases removed from V and 10 bases from J, the gap between germline ends came to 11 bases. The CDR3 DNA follows: TGTGCCAGCAGCCCCCCGCGGGGAAAACTGTTTTTT. Translation gives CASSPPRGKLFF. Using reference TRBV7-9 and TRBJ1-4 for the parts outside the CDR3, the full variable domain is DTGVSQNPRHKITKRGQNVTFRCDPISEHNRLYWYRQTLGQGPEFLTYFQNEAQLEKSRLLSDRFSAERPKGSFSTLEIQRTEQGDSAMYLCASSPPRGKLFFGSGTQLSVL.

The rearrangement uses TRBV6-2 or TRBV6-3 and TRBJ1-5; TRBD1 is a possible D gene (5 bases). CDR3 size: 15 residues. V lost 5 bases, J lost 5 bases, and 16 bases lay in between. CDR1 is MNHEY and CDR2 is SVGEGT in the germline V gene. The CDR3 here is CASSPGGGTDQPQHF. CDR3 DNA: TGTGCCAGCAGTCCAGGTGGGGGGACGGATCAGCCCCAGCATTTT.